This TCR beta chain is drawn from a study of cytotoxic CD8 clonotypes in ibrutinib-treated CLL. Germline V gene sequence: CDR1 SGHRS, CDR2 YFSETQ. CDR3 size: 13 residues. V was pared by 3 bases and J by 5 bases, with 12 bases between. Generated by immunoSEQ multiplex PCR, the TCRdb table keeps only in-frame clones and is missing some. The sample lists tens of thousands of clones, nearly 50% occurring once. The V call is TRBV5-1, the J call TRBJ2-7, with D possibly TRBD1 on 5 matching bases. This receptor was obtained from a human donor with chronic lymphocytic leukemia. The sample was PBMCs, taken before ibrutinib treatment. This CDR3 is CASSSQAVDEQYF. The CDR3, as DNA: TGCGCCAGCAGCTCACAGGCAGTTGACGAGCAGTACTTC.